This T cell receptor (beta chain) stems from a study of shared clonotypes between healthy human individuals. Study-level information: The people who gave samples were a couple of women and a few men aged 18 to 49.

Trimming took 0 bases from V and 2 from J, leaving 12 bases between them. CDR3 size: 16 residues. From germline, CDR1 is SGHRS and CDR2 YFSETQ. A deep-level run was used for the assay. Per the original data handling: From ImmunoSEQ came sequences covering only the junction and carrying no quality scores, so filtering differed. Clones were sequenced by immunoSEQ multiplex PCR, and TCRdb holds only the in-frame ones, with some missing. From that table come the V and J calls and clone size; the DNA was used to work out D and trimming. The sample has millions of clones, 85% to 95% seen once. The chain joins TRBV5-1 to TRBJ2-4; D is unclear. This sequence was found in a man between 18 and 29 years old in good health. Sequences were obtained from naive CD4+ T cells sorted from blood. Indicated subset: CD45RA+ positively selected. The CDR3 region is CASSLEKSPTKNIQYF. The CDR3 nucleotides read TGCGCCAGCAGCTTGGAAAAATCCCCGACCAAAAACATTCAGTACTTC.